These T cell receptor beta chains were read from a single sample in a study of response to subunit inactivated influenza vaccine. TCRdb called the RT-PCR reads again in MiXCR, with one record for every CDR3 protein. The profile shows roughly 780,000 distinct CDR3 sequences, 18% of them singletons. The specimen was PBMCs from blood, collected roughly 5 days after vaccination. The receptors come from a man aged 50-60 years who received an inactivated influenza vaccine. Each CDR3 is given with its conserved first and last residue. D genes are given only for firm matches. The size entry is marked missing in some rows and otherwise reads once, few, many or a size class.

TRBV20-1	NA	NA	TRBJ2-1	TGCAGTGCCCCCCCCTGGGGGAGCACTGAGCAGTTCTTC	CSAPPWGSTEQFF
TRBV7-7	TRBD1	NA	TRBJ2-5	TGTGCCAGCAGCGCTTCCGGGACAGAGGAGACCCAGTACTTC	CASSASGTEETQYF
TRBV7-9	TRBD1	NA	TRBJ2-7	TGTGCCAGCAGCGACTCGGGACAGATCTACGAGCAGTACTTC	CASSDSGQIYEQYF
TRBV10-2	TRBD1	NA	TRBJ2-2	TGCGCCAGCAGCCCCGGGACAGGGGCCTACACCGGGGAGCTGTTTTTT	CASSPGTGAYTGELFF
TRBV6-1	TRBD2	NA	TRBJ2-3	TGTGCCAGCAGTCCGGTAGCGGGAGTGTCAGATACGCAGTATTTT	CASSPVAGVSDTQYF
TRBV12-3/TRBV12-4	TRBD2	NA	TRBJ2-5	TGTGCCAGCAGTTTATTGGCGGGAGAAGGGACCCAGTACTTC	CASSLLAGEGTQYF
TRBV20-1	TRBD1	NA	TRBJ2-3	TGCAGTGCTGATGAGACAGGGAGAGTAGATACGCAGTATTTT	CSADETGRVDTQYF
TRBV20-1	TRBD1	NA	TRBJ2-4	TGCAGTGCTAGAGATCGGACAGGGGGGCAGAAAAACATTCAGTACTTC	CSARDRTGGQKNIQYF
TRBV29-1	NA	many	TRBJ2-1	TGCAGCGTTGAAGATTCTTTGGCTTGGGGGAATGAGCAGTTCTTC	CSVEDSLAWGNEQFF
TRBV3-1	TRBD2	NA	TRBJ2-2	TGTGCCAGCAGCCAAGTGTCTAGCGGGAGAGGTATCACCGGGGAGCTGTTTTTT	CASSQVSSGRGITGELFF
TRBV20-1	NA	NA	TRBJ1-5	TGCAGTGCTAGTGCGGGGGGGGATCAGACCCAGCATTTT	CSASAGGDQTQHF
TRBV12-3/TRBV12-4	NA	NA	TRBJ2-2	TGTGCCAGCAGGACGAATAACAGGGTTTCCGGGGAGCTGTTTTTT	CASRTNNRVSGELFF
TRBV12-3/TRBV12-4	TRBD2	once	TRBJ2-3	TGTGCCAGCAGTTACGAAGGACTAGCGAACACAGATACGCAGTATTTT	CASSYEGLANTDTQYF
TRBV4-2	NA	NA	TRBJ2-3	TGTGCCAGCAGCCAAGATTGGGCTAGTGTCCCGCCAGATACGCAGTATTTT	CASSQDWASVPPDTQYF
TRBV4-1	NA	NA	TRBJ2-5	TGCGCCAGCAGCCCCATGTACTCACCCCAAGAGACCCAGTACTTC	CASSPMYSPQETQYF
TRBV20-1	NA	few	TRBJ2-3	TGCAGTGCTAGCCGGGACCACAGCACAGATACGCAGTATTTT	CSASRDHSTDTQYF
TRBV20-1	NA	many	TRBJ2-5	TGCAGTGCGAAGCAGGGACAAGAGACCCAGTACTTC	CSAKQGQETQYF
TRBV20-1	NA	NA	TRBJ1-2	TGCAGTGCTAGCGACTTGACCTATGGCTACACCTTC	CSASDLTYGYTF
TRBV29-1	NA	many	TRBJ2-5	TGCAGCGCTTGTTTCCAGCCGGGCGAGACCCAGTACTTC	CSACFQPGETQYF
TRBV15	TRBD1	NA	TRBJ2-7	TGTGCCACCAGCGTTCGGGACAGGGGTTCCGAGCAGTACTTC	CATSVRDRGSEQYF
TRBV7-3	TRBD2	few	TRBJ2-3	TGTGCCAGCAGCGTTAGAGGGGGACTAGCGGGAGTCACAGATACGCAGTATTTT	CASSVRGGLAGVTDTQYF
TRBV7-9	TRBD2	NA	TRBJ2-3	TGTGCCAGCAGCTTATCACTAGCGGGGAATACGCAGTATTTT	CASSLSLAGNTQYF
TRBV30	TRBD1	few	TRBJ1-2	TGTGCCTGGAACCTTGGACAGGATCACTATGGCTACACCTTC	CAWNLGQDHYGYTF
TRBV5-1	NA	NA	TRBJ1-3	TGCGCCAGCAGCTGGGGCCACTCTGGAAACACCATATATTTT	CASSWGHSGNTIYF
TRBV29-1	NA	few	TRBJ2-7	TGCAGCGTTGAAGTTCTATGGGGAAGAACGTACGAGCAGTACTTC	CSVEVLWGRTYEQYF
TRBV20-1	TRBD2	NA	TRBJ2-7	TGCAGTGCTAGCCAAGCGGGAAGCTCCTACGAGCAGTACTTC	CSASQAGSSYEQYF
TRBV25-1	NA	NA	TRBJ1-4	TGTGCCAGCAGTGAGGAACAGTTCCCGAGTATTAATGAAAAACTGTTTTTT	CASSEEQFPSINEKLFF
TRBV13	TRBD1	NA	TRBJ2-3	TGTGCCAGCAACCTGGACAGGGGGCTTTACACAGATACGCAGTATTTT	CASNLDRGLYTDTQYF
TRBV5-1	NA	NA	TRBJ1-3	TGCGCCAGCAGCCCTGGACTGAGAAGTTCTGGAAACACCATATATTTT	CASSPGLRSSGNTIYF
TRBV12-3/TRBV12-4	TRBD2	NA	TRBJ2-7	TGTGCCAGCAGTTTAACAGCGGGATGGTACGAGCAGTACTTC	CASSLTAGWYEQYF
TRBV28	NA	few	TRBJ2-2	TGTGCCAGCTCTTCGGGAACCCTCACCGGGGAGCTGTTTTTT	CASSSGTLTGELFF
TRBV12-3/TRBV12-4	TRBD2	NA	TRBJ2-5	TGTGCCAGCAGTTATGAATTACTAGCGGCCCGAACGACCCAGTACTTC	CASSYELLAARTTQYF
TRBV20-1	NA	many	TRBJ2-7	TGCAGTGCTAGTGGGCGGGGTCATACCTACGAGCAGTACTTC	CSASGRGHTYEQYF
TRBV7-9	TRBD2	few	TRBJ2-7	TGTGCCAGCAGCTTAGTTCTCGGGGGAGGGAGATTCAACGAGCAGTACTTC	CASSLVLGGGRFNEQYF
TRBV7-2	NA	NA	TRBJ2-3	TGTGCCAGCAGCCGGGGTTCCGCAGATACGCAGTATTTT	CASSRGSADTQYF
TRBV12-3/TRBV12-4	NA	few	TRBJ2-1	TGTGCCAGCAAACCCACAGGGGACTTTCGGGATGAGCAGTTCTTC	CASKPTGDFRDEQFF
TRBV7-3	NA	few	TRBJ1-2	TGTGCCAGCAGCCCCCGGGCGGATAACTATGGCTACACCTTC	CASSPRADNYGYTF
TRBV7-2	TRBD2	NA	TRBJ2-7	TGTGCCAGCAGCCGCACCGGGACTAGCGACTACGAGCAGTACTTC	CASSRTGTSDYEQYF
TRBV7-9	NA	NA	TRBJ2-7	TGTGCCAGCAGTTCCTCGGGGGCGGGTGGCGAGCAGTACTTC	CASSSSGAGGEQYF
TRBV7-9	NA	NA	TRBJ2-5	TGTGCCAGCAGCGTCCGGCGACTAGAGACCCAGTACTTC	CASSVRRLETQYF
TRBV29-1	TRBD2	NA	TRBJ2-7	TGCAGCGTTGAAGGGTTTAGCGGGACCTCCTACGAGCAGTACTTC	CSVEGFSGTSYEQYF
TRBV20-1	NA	once	TRBJ2-1	TGCAGTGTCAAAGAGGGAGCCAATGAGCAGTTCTTC	CSVKEGANEQFF
TRBV28	NA	NA	TRBJ2-7	TGTGCCAGCAGTTCGAGGGGACGGATCTACGAGCAGTACTTC	CASSSRGRIYEQYF
TRBV10-2	TRBD2	few	TRBJ2-3	TGCGCCAGCAGTGATCTGGCGGGGGGGCAGGGAGATACGCAGTATTTT	CASSDLAGGQGDTQYF
TRBV20-1	NA	NA	TRBJ2-7	TGCAGTGCGTTAGATTCCTTTTCCTACGAGCAGTACTTC	CSALDSFSYEQYF
TRBV5-1	NA	NA	TRBJ2-1	TGCGCCAGCAGCTGGAAGACAGGCAACCTACCCAATGAGCAGTTCTTC	CASSWKTGNLPNEQFF
TRBV20-1	NA	few	TRBJ2-3	TGCAGTGCTAGAGATCCTGGCAGGGTCACAGATACGCAGTATTTT	CSARDPGRVTDTQYF
TRBV6-1	TRBD2	many	TRBJ2-1	TGTGCCAGCAGTCTCATTTCGGGGGGGATACCTTTAGATGAGCAGTTCTTC	CASSLISGGIPLDEQFF
TRBV29-1	NA	NA	TRBJ1-2	TGCAGCGTTGTGGGGACGGTGACCTATGGCTACACCTTC	CSVVGTVTYGYTF
TRBV11-2	TRBD1	NA	TRBJ2-3	TGTGCCAGCAGCTTCGCGACAGGGCCCACAGATACGCAGTATTTT	CASSFATGPTDTQYF
TRBV21-1	NA	NA	TRBJ2-2	TGTGCCAGCAGCAAAGTAGCAGGGGAGGTCGGGGAGCTGTTTTTT	CASSKVAGEVGELFF